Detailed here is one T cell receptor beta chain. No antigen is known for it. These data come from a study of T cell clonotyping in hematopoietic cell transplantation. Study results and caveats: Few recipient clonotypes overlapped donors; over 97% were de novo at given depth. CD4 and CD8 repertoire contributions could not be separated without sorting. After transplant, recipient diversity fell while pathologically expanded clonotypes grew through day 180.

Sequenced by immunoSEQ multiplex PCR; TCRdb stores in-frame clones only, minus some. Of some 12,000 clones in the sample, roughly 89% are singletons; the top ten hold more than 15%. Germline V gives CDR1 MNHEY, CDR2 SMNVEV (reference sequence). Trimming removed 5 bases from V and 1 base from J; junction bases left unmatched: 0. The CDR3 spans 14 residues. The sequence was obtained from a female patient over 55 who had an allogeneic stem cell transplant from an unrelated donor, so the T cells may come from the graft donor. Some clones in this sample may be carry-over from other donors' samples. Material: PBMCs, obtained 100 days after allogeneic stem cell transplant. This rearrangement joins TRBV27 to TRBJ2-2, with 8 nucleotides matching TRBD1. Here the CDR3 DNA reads TGTGCCAGCAGTGGGACAGGGAACACCGGGGAGCTGTTTTTT. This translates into CASSGTGNTGELFF.